One and the same sample provided the 32 T cell receptor beta chains below, sequenced in a study of early T cells in non-severe SARS-CoV-2 infection. TCRdb re-called the 5' RACE reads through MiXCR, storing one row per CDR3 protein. In the table there are 53,000 or so distinct CDR3 sequences, roughly 12% of which are singletons. Sequenced here: whole blood, sampled at baseline. These receptors came from an adult who was a healthcare worker with PCR-confirmed SARS-CoV-2 infection or an uninfected control (not recorded which).

In this sample, this clonotype turned up many times. The chain recombines TRBV3-1 with TRBJ1-2; 12 bases match TRBD1. Germline V gives CDR1 LGHDT, CDR2 YNNKEL (reference sequence). This CDR3 has 18 amino acids. V shed 4 bases, J shed 7 bases, and the junction held 16 bases outside the gene matches. CDR3 DNA: TGTGCCAGCAGCCCCCGATCGCCGGGACAGGGGGCGTTTTTTGGCTACACCTTC. Amino acid sequence: CASSPRSPGQGAFFGYTF.

The chain is built from TRBV5-1 and TRBJ2-3, with a possible D match to TRBD1 (5 bases). In germline, CDR1 is SGHRS, CDR2 YFSETQ. This CDR3 comprises 15 residues. V was cut by 3 bases and J by 4 bases, with 15 bases left in between. DNA of the CDR3: TGCGCCAGCAGCTCTTTGGCTCCAGGGTCAGATACGCAGTATTTT. Translating it yields CASSSLAPGSDTQYF.

This clonotype has more than one count but fewer than ten. The chain is built from TRBV2 and TRBJ1-1; 9 nucleotides agree with TRBD1. Germline trimming cut 7 bases from V and 3 bases from J; bases unmatched to any gene: 6. Germline CDR1 and CDR2: SNHLY and FYNNEI. The CDR3 spans 14 residues. This chain's CDR3 is CASNPQGADTEAFF. DNA for the CDR3: TGTGCCAGCAACCCACAGGGGGCGGACACTGAAGCTTTCTTT.

This chain uses TRBV27 with TRBJ1-6; 9 bases are a match to TRBD1. Looked up from germline, CDR1 is MNHEY and CDR2 is SMNVEV (reference sequence). CDR3 size: 17 residues. The V and J ends lost 6 bases and 2 bases, in that order; junction bases with no gene match: 8. CDR3 DNA: TGTGCCAGCAGGGGGACAGGGCTAGTAGCCTATAATTCACCCCTCCACTTT. Encoded protein: CASRGTGLVAYNSPLHF.

The rearrangement uses TRBV20-1 and TRBJ1-5, with D unresolved. V was trimmed by 4 bases and J by 0 bases, leaving 10 bases between them. Germline V gene data show CDR1 as DFQATT and CDR2 as SNEGSKA (reference sequence). The CDR3 is 14 residues long. Written as DNA, the CDR3 is TGCAGTGCTACCCCCGGGGATAGCAATCAGCCCCAGCATTTT. Translation gives CSATPGDSNQPQHF.

This clonotype was found a few times. This chain links TRBV7-8 with TRBJ2-5, with no clear D. CDR1 is SGHVS and CDR2 is FQNEAQ in the germline V gene. The CDR3 is 13 amino acids. V was shortened by 4 bases and J by 5 bases, with 11 bases between the two germline ends. CDR3 sequence: CASSYGLSETQYF. The CDR3 nucleotides read TGTGCCAGCAGCTACGGGTTGAGCGAGACCCAGTACTTC.

This clonotype showed up just a few times. The chain has TRBV4-3 and TRBJ2-2; TRBD2 agrees at 11 bases. Looked up from germline, CDR1 is LGHNA and CDR2 is YSLEER. V dropped 4 bases and J dropped 5; count of bases not matched to a gene: 6. There are 16 residues in the CDR3. The CDR3 DNA sequence: TGCGCCAGCAGCCTACTAGCGGGAGAAAGGACCGGGGAGCTGTTTTTT. This sequence encodes CASSLLAGERTGELFF.

This clonotype was observed a handful of times. The chain employs TRBV2 and TRBJ2-3; D unresolved. Germline V gene sequence: CDR1 SNHLY, CDR2 FYNNEI. V shed 2 bases and J shed 0 bases, with 12 bases lying between them. The CDR3 covers 16 residues. CDR3 amino acids: CASSEWQGTSTDTQYF. Here the CDR3 DNA reads TGTGCCAGCAGTGAATGGCAAGGAACTAGCACAGATACGCAGTATTTT.

The sample holds a few counts of this clonotype. The chain recombines TRBV27 with TRBJ2-5; D is unclear. CDR1 and CDR2 (germline): MNHEY, SMNVEV (reference sequence). Trimming stripped 6 bases from V and 1 base from J, with 15 bases between. The CDR3 sequence is 15 residues long. The CDR3 DNA is TGTGCCAGCAGGCCCCCTAACCGCGGCCAAGAGACCCAGTACTTC. Translation gives CASRPPNRGQETQYF.

This clonotype occurred a few times. The V call is TRBV4-3, the J call TRBJ2-7; the match to TRBD1 covers 8 bases. CDR3 length: 15 amino acids. CDR1 LGHNA and CDR2 YSLEER come from the germline V gene. J was trimmed by 3 bases and V by 1 base; bases with no gene match: 5. The CDR3 bases are TGCGCCAGCAGCCAAGTAGTCGGGACAGGCTACGAGCAGTACTTC. Protein product: CASSQVVGTGYEQYF.

This clonotype was detected only a few times. The rearrangement uses TRBV7-8 and TRBJ2-7; no clear D gene. The CDR3 loop spans 16 amino acids. Germline lookup yields CDR1 SGHVS and CDR2 FQNEAQ. V gave up 1 base and J gave up 7 bases, with 20 bases separating them. The chain's CDR3 is CASSLGFLELSEEQYF. The CDR3 nucleotides read TGTGCCAGCAGCTTAGGCTTCCTAGAGTTAAGTGAAGAGCAGTACTTC.

This clonotype was seen a few times. DNA for the CDR3: TGTGCCATCCCATACCGTGGAGATACGCAGTATTTT. Protein: CAIPYRGDTQYF. This rearrangement joins TRBV11-2 to TRBJ2-3; D gene unclear. V lost 10 bases, J lost 5 bases, and 13 bases lay in between. Looked up from germline, CDR1 is SGHAT and CDR2 is FQNNGV. This CDR3 comprises 12 residues.

This clonotype was seen more than once but under ten times. DNA for the CDR3: TGTGCCAGCTCACAAGGGACTAGCGGGAGCCGGCCTGAGCAGTTCTTC. It translates to CASSQGTSGSRPEQFF. The rearrangement uses TRBV18 and TRBJ2-1; TRBD2 matches 14 bases. The CDR3 spans 16 residues. Germline trimming cut 4 bases from V and 9 bases from J; bases unmatched to any gene: 8. CDR1 KGHSH and CDR2 LQKENI come from the germline V gene.

This chain uses TRBV7-9 with TRBJ2-3, with 11 bases that match TRBD2. Trimming cost V 0 bases and J 4 bases; bases outside gene matches: 3. The CDR3 consists of 16 residues. CDR1 SEHNR and CDR2 FQNEAQ come from the germline V gene (reference sequence). CDR3: CASSLALLAGADTQYF. The CDR3 DNA sequence: TGTGCCAGCAGCTTAGCGCTACTAGCGGGAGCAGATACGCAGTATTTT. The whole variable domain, remainder taken from reference TRBV7-9 and TRBJ2-3, is DTGVSQNPRHKITKRGQNVTFRCDPISEHNRLYWYRQTLGQGPEFLTYFQNEAQLEKSRLLSDRFSAERPKGSFSTLEIQRTEQGDSAMYLCASSLALLAGADTQYFGPGTRLTVL.

The CDR3 here is CASGLVRQGSEQYF. CDR3 nucleotide sequence: TGTGCTAGTGGTTTGGTCCGACAGGGCAGCGAGCAGTACTTC. The V call is TRBV12-5, the J call TRBJ2-7; 7 bases line up with TRBD1. The germline CDR1 and CDR2 sequences are LGHNT and FRNRAP. The length of the CDR3 is 14 residues. J gave up 6 bases and V 0 bases, and 5 bases lay outside the gene matches.

V and J are TRBV7-8 and TRBJ2-7, with 14 bases that match TRBD2. After removal of 5 bases from V and 6 bases from J, the junction contained 6 bases not matched to a gene. The length of the CDR3 is 15 residues. The germline CDR1 and CDR2 sequences are SGHVS and FQNEAQ. The CDR3 region has the DNA TGTGCCAGCAGCGTTGGGACTAGCGGGAGTACCGAGCAGTACTTC. It yields the protein CASSVGTSGSTEQYF.

The chain carries TRBV3-1 and TRBJ2-3; TRBD2 matches at 14 bases. The CDR3 loop spans 14 amino acids. Germline V CDR1 and CDR2: LGHDT, YNNKEL (reference sequence). Trimming at V came to 7 bases and at J to 8 bases, leaving 5 bases not matched to a gene. CDR3 loop: CASIGTSGSTTQYF. The CDR3 coding sequence is TGTGCCAGCATTGGGACTAGCGGGAGTACTACGCAGTATTTT.

V gene TRBV11-2 combines with J gene TRBJ2-1; the D is unclear. The V end was cut by 1 base, the J end by 0 bases, with 10 bases between. The V gene's germline CDR1 is SGHAT and CDR2 FQNNGV. The CDR3 contains 16 residues. This chain's CDR3 is CASSLVGQSSYNEQFF. CDR3 nucleotides: TGTGCCAGCAGCTTAGTAGGCCAGAGCTCCTACAATGAGCAGTTCTTC.

This clonotype occurred many times. The gene calls are TRBV20-1 and TRBJ1-1; no definite D call. V was shortened by 2 bases and J by 1 base, with 5 bases between the two germline ends. This CDR3 is 12 amino acids long. CDR1 DFQATT and CDR2 SNEGSKA come from the germline V gene (reference sequence). CDR3 loop: CSARSGNTEAFF. Written as DNA, the CDR3 is TGCAGTGCTAGATCCGGGAACACTGAAGCTTTCTTT.

The chain employs TRBV7-2 and TRBJ1-2; TRBD1 is a possible D gene (6 bases). The V and J ends lost 3 bases and 4 bases respectively, with 15 bases between them. There are 15 residues in the CDR3. Germline V lookup: CDR1 SGHTA, CDR2 FQGNSA. The CDR3 reads CASSFSDTGLYGYTF. CDR3 bases: TGTGCCAGCAGCTTTTCGGATACAGGGCTCTATGGCTACACCTTC.

The chain couples TRBV10-1 to TRBJ1-1; no definite D call. The CDR3 contains 14 residues. Trimming took 2 bases from V and 3 from J, leaving 10 bases between them. Germline CDR1 is WNHNN and CDR2 is SYGVQD (reference sequence). The CDR3 spells CASSERRSYTEAFF. CDR3 DNA sequence: TGCGCCAGCAGTGAGCGAAGGAGTTACACTGAAGCTTTCTTT.

This clonotype was recorded a few times. The chain links TRBV18 to TRBJ1-1, with 8 bases aligning to TRBD1. The V gene end was trimmed by 2 bases and the J gene end by 3 bases; junction bases not matched to a gene: 8. This CDR3 spans 16 amino acids. Germline assignment: CDR1 KGHSH and CDR2 LQKENI. Here the CDR3 reads CASSPSGQGRDTEAFF. The CDR3 nucleotides are TGTGCCAGCTCACCAAGTGGACAGGGAAGGGACACTGAAGCTTTCTTT.

The table lists this clonotype with many counts. The V and J genes are TRBV4-3 and TRBJ2-1; 9 positions match TRBD1. V trimming: 0 bases; J trimming: 6 bases; junction bases outside the gene matches: 3. The CDR3 contains 15 residues. The V gene's germline CDR1 is LGHNA and CDR2 YSLEER. In nucleotides, the CDR3 is TGCGCCAGCAGCCAAGATCCACAGGGGGCCAATGAGCAGTTCTTC. Encoded protein: CASSQDPQGANEQFF.

A few counts support this clonotype. This chain connects TRBV12-3 or TRBV12-4 to TRBJ1-1; D remains ambiguous. The V and J ends lost 8 bases and 11 bases respectively, with 21 bases between them. This CDR3 region has 13 residues. The CDR3 here is CASRSHQAWHAFF. CDR3 in DNA: TGTGCCAGCCGATCACACCAAGCGTGGCATGCTTTCTTT.

The chain has TRBV7-3 and TRBJ2-3; TRBD2 might be the D (5 bases). This CDR3 is built from 14 residues. Germline V lookup: CDR1 SGHTA, CDR2 FQGTGA. V was trimmed by 5 bases and J by 6 bases, leaving 15 bases between them. CDR3 DNA: TGTGCCAGCAGCAACGTTGCTGGAGGCGATACGCAGTATTTT. Protein: CASSNVAGGDTQYF.

V is TRBV9 and J is TRBJ2-5; D remains unclear. V dropped 2 bases and J dropped 5 bases, with 16 bases sitting between them. The length of the CDR3 is 15 residues. Germline assignment: CDR1 SGDLS and CDR2 YYNGEE. CDR3 sequence reads: CASSVSSDRRETQYF. The CDR3 DNA reads as TGTGCCAGCAGCGTCTCTTCCGACCGGCGGGAGACCCAGTACTTC.

This clonotype was detected a few times. The rearrangement joins TRBV12-3 or TRBV12-4 to TRBJ2-1; 7 bases are a match to TRBD2. There are 17 residues in the CDR3. V trimming: 6 bases; J trimming: 0 bases; junction bases outside the gene matches: 11. The CDR3 spells CASRSPSGWSSYNEQFF. Here the CDR3 DNA reads TGTGCCAGCAGATCTCCTAGCGGCTGGAGCTCCTACAATGAGCAGTTCTTC.

This clonotype was detected ten times or more. The chain combines TRBV11-2 with TRBJ2-2, with TRBD1 as a possible D gene (5 bases). The CDR3 totals 12 residues. CDR1 and CDR2 from the germline V gene are SGHAT and FQNNGV. V gave up 6 bases and J gave up 8 bases, with 10 bases separating them. In DNA form, the CDR3 reads TGTGCCAGCAGAAGGGGCCCGGGGGAGCTGTTTTTT. Translation gives CASRRGPGELFF. The full variable domain, rest sourced from reference TRBV11-2 and TRBJ2-2, is EAGVAQSPRYKIIEKRQSVAFWCNPISGHATLYWYQQILGQGPKLLIQFQNNGVVDDSQLPKDRFSAERLKGVDSTLKIQPAKLEDSAVYLCASRRGPGELFFGEGSRLTVL.

In its sample, this clonotype was seen a few times. CDR3 DNA sequence: TGTGCCAATCCGGGCGGGGACGTAGCGAATCAGCCCCAGCATTTT. It codes for CANPGGDVANQPQHF. J is TRBJ1-5 and V is TRBV6-6, with TRBD1 as a possible D gene (5 bases). The V gene lost 10 bases and the J gene lost 4 bases, with 20 bases spanning the gap. Germline V gene lookup returns CDR1 MNHNY and CDR2 SVGAGI (reference sequence). The CDR3 totals 15 residues.

This chain uses TRBV29-1 with TRBJ2-7; D call uncertain. The CDR3 is 12 amino acids. V lost 3 bases and J 4 bases, leaving 10 bases between the germline ends. Per the germline V gene, CDR1 is SQVTM and CDR2 is ANQGSEA. The CDR3 DNA reads as TGCAGCGTTGAGCAGGCCAATTACGAGCAGTACTTC. This gives the protein CSVEQANYEQYF.

This clonotype was counted at least ten times. V usage is TRBV20-1 and J usage is TRBJ2-7, with a possible D match to TRBD1 (6 bases). The CDR3 length is 14 residues. With 0 bases removed from V and 2 bases from J, the gap between germline ends came to 11 bases. Germline V gives CDR1 DFQATT, CDR2 SNEGSKA (reference sequence). The CDR3 nucleotides read TGCAGTGCTAGAGACCGGGACAACGCCTACGAGCAGTACTTC. The encoded protein is CSARDRDNAYEQYF.

This clonotype was seen at least ten times. The CDR3 nucleotides read TGTGCCAGCAGCGCCGAGACTAGCGGGTACTACAATGAGCAGTTCTTC. Protein: CASSAETSGYYNEQFF. This chain links TRBV9 with TRBJ2-1; 10 bases line up with TRBD2. Unmatched junction bases numbered 6, after V lost 3 bases and J lost 3 bases. Germline V gene sequence: CDR1 SGDLS, CDR2 YYNGEE. The length of the CDR3 is 16 residues.